This passage covers 17 T cell receptor beta chains from one sample sequenced in a study of T cell repertoires in cytomegalovirus infection. TCRdb itself ran the reads through MiXCR, one entry per CDR3 protein. The sample records around 140,000 distinct CDR3 sequences, about 6% being singletons. The sequencing input was PBMCs. The receptors derive from a human donor in good health (CMV status not recorded). Some clones in this sample may be carry-over from other donors' samples.

The chain's CDR3 is CASSSGLANQETQYF. DNA of the CDR3: TGTGCCAGCAGCTCGGGACTAGCCAACCAAGAGACCCAGTACTTC. The chain uses TRBV11-3 and TRBJ2-5; 9 nucleotides match TRBD2. The V gene end was trimmed by 4 bases and the J gene end by 0 bases; junction bases not matched to a gene: 3. The CDR3 runs 15 residues. Per the germline V gene, CDR1 is SGHNT and CDR2 is YENEEA.

This clonotype has ten or more counts. V gene TRBV6-5 combines with J gene TRBJ2-1; TRBD1 is a possible D gene (5 bases). The CDR3 extends over 15 amino acids. The germline gives CDR1 MNHEY, CDR2 SVGAGI. Trimming took 2 bases from V and 0 from J, leaving 8 bases between them. The CDR3 DNA reads as TGTGCCAGCAGTTACAGGGGCCTCTCCTACAATGAGCAGTTCTTC. Its translation: CASSYRGLSYNEQFF.

This clonotype was counted many times. The rearrangement links TRBV7-8 to TRBJ2-2, with D perhaps TRBD1 (6 bases). Trimming removed 5 bases at V and 4 bases at J, with 14 bases between. CDR1 and CDR2 (germline): SGHVS, FQNEAQ. This CDR3 has 15 residues. CDR3 sequence reads: CASSPTGSVTGELFF. The CDR3 nucleotides read TGTGCCAGCAGCCCGACAGGTTCGGTCACCGGGGAGCTGTTTTTT.

The chain is built from TRBV20-1 and TRBJ1-2, with D possibly TRBD1 on 5 matching bases. Per germline, CDR1 DFQATT and CDR2 SNEGSKA (reference sequence). V lost 0 bases and J lost 3, with 14 bases in between. This CDR3 spans 15 amino acids. CDR3 nucleotide sequence: TGCAGTGCTAGAGATGGGCAGGGCGGAGACTATGGCTACACCTTC. Translation: CSARDGQGGDYGYTF.

This clonotype was observed at least ten times. The chain employs TRBV7-8 and TRBJ2-5; 13 positions match TRBD2. Germline lookup yields CDR1 SGHVS and CDR2 FQNEAQ. This CDR3 region has 16 residues. The V segment lost 4 bases and the J segment 4 bases; nucleotides outside the gene matches: 6. CDR3 protein: CASSSRLAGGRETQYF. The CDR3 nucleotides are TGTGCCAGCAGCTCTCGACTAGCGGGGGGCAGAGAGACCCAGTACTTC.

Ten or more counts support this clonotype. The V gene is TRBV25-1, the J gene TRBJ2-1, with 9 bases identical to TRBD1. V lost 4 bases to trimming and J lost 4 bases; unmatched junction nucleotides: 8. There are 16 residues in the CDR3. The V gene's germline CDR1 is MGHDK and CDR2 SYGVNS. The CDR3 is CASSGTGTGPYNEQFF. The CDR3, as DNA: TGTGCCAGCAGTGGTACCGGGACAGGGCCTTACAATGAGCAGTTCTTC. Combining the CDR3 with reference TRBV25-1 and TRBJ2-1 gives the whole variable domain EADIYQTPRYLVIGTGKKITLECSQTMGHDKMYWYQQDPGMELHLIHYSYGVNSTEKGDLSSESTVSRIRTEHFPLTLESARPSHTSQYLCASSGTGTGPYNEQFFGPGTRLTVL.

This clonotype was counted only a few times. The chain is built from TRBV20-1 and TRBJ2-5; TRBD1 might be the D (5 bases). With 6 bases removed from V and 6 bases from J, the gap between germline ends came to 11 bases. The CDR3 has 11 residues. Germline V gene data show CDR1 as DFQATT and CDR2 as SNEGSKA (reference sequence). The CDR3 region is CSAAGKQTQYF. The CDR3 DNA reads as TGCAGTGCCGCAGGGAAACAGACCCAGTACTTC.

This clonotype showed up many times. The chain has TRBV19 and TRBJ2-3; no clear D. CDR1 and CDR2 (germline): LNHDA, SQIVND (reference sequence). CDR3 size: 14 residues. Trimming stripped 7 bases from V and 0 bases from J, with 11 bases between. The CDR3 sequence: CASNPSTSTDTQYF. CDR3 nucleotide sequence: TGTGCCAGTAATCCCAGCACTAGCACAGATACGCAGTATTTT.

This clonotype was picked up many times. The genes are TRBV7-9 and TRBJ1-6, with D maybe TRBD1 (5 bases). The CDR3 is made up of 12 amino acids. Germline-derived CDR1 and CDR2 are SEHNR and FQNEAQ (reference sequence). Trimming cost V 8 bases and J 7 bases, with 9 bases left between them. CDR3 coding DNA: TGTGCCAGCGGGGGGGGGAATTCACCCCTCCACTTT. It translates to CASGGGNSPLHF.

This clonotype came up many times. The V gene is TRBV2, the J gene TRBJ2-1; no clear D. The CDR3 runs 15 residues. V was cut by 4 bases and J by 0 bases, with 10 bases left in between. Germline CDR1 is SNHLY and CDR2 is FYNNEI. For the CDR3, the DNA is TGTGCCAGCAGTGGAATGGGGTTCTCCTACAATGAGCAGTTCTTC. This translates into CASSGMGFSYNEQFF.

There are many counts of this clonotype. A read error may produce the germline difference seen at one junction end. This chain connects TRBV20-1 to TRBJ2-3; D is unclear. The CDR3 loop spans 17 amino acids. Germline values: CDR1 DFQATT, CDR2 SNEGSKA (reference sequence). In DNA, the CDR3 is TGCAGTGCTAGGATGATCTACACGCGGCCCCGCACCGATACGCAGTATTTT. This encodes CSARMIYTRPRTDTQYF.

This clonotype showed up just a few times. J is TRBJ2-5 and V is TRBV14, with 12 nucleotides matching TRBD2. This CDR3 is built from 16 residues. V was clipped by 4 bases and J by 1 base; unmatched bases: 4. Germline lookup yields CDR1 SGHDN and CDR2 FVKESK. The CDR3, as DNA: TGTGCCAGCAGCCCGGCACTAGCGGGGGGCCAAGAGACCCAGTACTTC. Amino acid sequence: CASSPALAGGQETQYF.

Ten or more counts support this clonotype. The chain couples TRBV15 to TRBJ1-1, with a weak D call TRBD1 (6 bases). The CDR3 is 14 amino acids. The V and J ends lost 6 bases and 0 bases respectively, with 11 bases between them. CDR1 is LNHNV, CDR2 YYDKDF, per germline (reference sequence). Here the CDR3 DNA reads TGTGCCACCAGACAGGGCCTCATGAACACTGAAGCTTTCTTT. Residues: CATRQGLMNTEAFF. The whole variable domain, remainder taken from reference TRBV15 and TRBJ1-1, is DAMVIQNPRYQVTQFGKPVTLSCSQTLNHNVMYWYQQKSSQAPKLLFHYYDKDFNNEADTPDNFQSRRPNTSFCFLDIRSPGLGDTAMYLCATRQGLMNTEAFFGQGTRLTVV.

In its sample, this clonotype was seen many times. V and J are TRBV29-1 and TRBJ1-1; 8 bases align to TRBD1. The CDR3 is 13 residues long. CDR1 is SQVTM and CDR2 is ANQGSEA in the germline V gene. The junction had 5 bases not matched to a gene; V was cut back by 7 bases and J by 1 base. DNA for the CDR3: TGCAGCGGAGGGGACAGGCCGAACACTGAAGCTTTCTTT. Residues: CSGGDRPNTEAFF. The whole variable domain, filled in from reference TRBV29-1 and TRBJ1-1, reads SAVISQKPSRDICQRGTSLTIQCQVDSQVTMMFWYRQQPGQSLTLIATANQGSEATYESGFVIDKFPISRPNLTFSTLTVSNMSPEDSSIYLCSGGDRPNTEAFFGQGTRLTVV.

This clonotype turned up a few times. The chain combines TRBV5-5 with TRBJ2-3, with a weak D call TRBD1 (6 bases). V was shortened by 4 bases and J by 6 bases, with 12 bases between the two germline ends. In germline, CDR1 is SGHKS, CDR2 YYEKEE (reference sequence). The CDR3 totals 13 residues. CDR3 coding DNA: TGTGCCAGCAGCGAAGGGACAATGGATACGCAGTATTTT. The encoded protein is CASSEGTMDTQYF.

The rearrangement links TRBV5-1 to TRBJ2-3; possibly TRBD1 for D (6 bases). Germline V lookup: CDR1 SGHRS, CDR2 YFSETQ. The germline V and J ends were trimmed by 4 bases and 2 bases, with 14 bases remaining between them. The CDR3 extends over 15 amino acids. This chain's CDR3 is CASSRSTGTTDTQYF. As DNA, the CDR3 is TGCGCCAGCAGCCGCTCGACAGGCACCACAGATACGCAGTATTTT.

The chain is built from TRBV4-2 and TRBJ1-6; 7 bases map to TRBD1. Germline CDR1 is LGHNA and CDR2 is YNFKEQ. Trimming at V came to 1 base and at J to 7 bases, leaving 13 bases not matched to a gene. The CDR3 runs to 18 residues. The CDR3 protein is CASSQVRGMETGNSPLHF. The CDR3 nucleotides are TGTGCCAGCAGCCAAGTCCGCGGGATGGAGACAGGGAATTCACCCCTCCACTTT.